The rows below give T cell receptor beta chains drawn from one sample of a study of T cells in Graves' hyperthyroidism and ophthalmopathy. TCRdb reprocessed the multiplex PCR reads with MiXCR, giving one entry per CDR3 protein. Among approximately 400,000 distinct CDR3 sequences listed, approximately 20% were seen once. The sample was blood. The source of these receptors is a woman aged 18-35 years with Graves' hyperthyroidism. CDR3s include the opening cysteine and the closing phenylalanine or tryptophan. The D gene is left open where the match is weak. Size is omitted from some rows. Given values are once, few, many or a class for expanded clones.

TRBJ1-6	TRBV6-4	TRBD1	few	CASSEGTAPNSPLHF	TGTGCCAGCAGTGAAGGGACAGCCCCTAATTCACCCCTCCACTTT
TRBJ1-2	TRBV19	NA	NA	CASSSPDRLRGYTF	TGTGCCAGTAGTTCCCCGGACAGATTAAGGGGCTACACCTTC
TRBJ1-6	TRBV6-1	TRBD1	many	CASRSTGVNSPLHF	TGTGCCAGCAGGTCGACAGGGGTTAATTCACCCCTCCACTTT
TRBJ1-5	TRBV28	NA	few	CASSPWGGQPQHF	TGTGCCAGCAGTCCTTGGGGGGGTCAGCCCCAGCATTTT
TRBJ2-7	TRBV6-2/TRBV6-3	NA	many	CASTQSPGRIYEQYF	TGTGCCAGCACCCAGTCTCCGGGACGGATTTACGAGCAGTACTTC
TRBJ2-7	TRBV28	TRBD2	many	CASSSGGGNVHEQYF	TGTGCCAGCAGCTCGGGGGGAGGGAATGTCCACGAGCAGTACTTC
TRBJ1-2	TRBV12-3/TRBV12-4	NA	many	CASSLKAGAYTRGYTF	TGTGCCAGCAGTTTAAAGGCCGGGGCCTACACGAGGGGCTACACCTTC
TRBJ2-1	TRBV2	TRBD2	many	CASRSSGGAHSYNEQFF	TGTGCCAGCAGGAGTAGCGGGGGTGCTCACTCCTACAATGAGCAGTTCTTC
TRBJ2-5	TRBV12-3/TRBV12-4	NA	NA	CASSSLAGSETQYF	TGTGCCAGCAGTTCCTTGGCGGGGTCAGAGACCCAGTACTTC
TRBJ1-5	TRBV12-3/TRBV12-4	NA	many	CASSLEILRGGQPQHF	TGTGCCAGCAGTTTAGAGATCCTAAGAGGGGGTCAGCCCCAGCATTTT
TRBJ1-2	TRBV6-1	NA	NA	CASRPNGVSPNYGYTF	TGTGCCAGCAGACCTAACGGGGTTTCTCCTAACTATGGCTACACCTTC
TRBJ1-3	TRBV11-2	TRBD1	many	CASSPSTGEGNTIYF	TGTGCCAGCAGCCCCAGCACAGGGGAGGGAAACACCATATATTTT
TRBJ2-7	TRBV6-1	TRBD2	NA	CASKTGTSRVYEQYF	TGTGCCAGCAAGACCGGGACTAGTAGAGTCTACGAGCAGTACTTC
TRBJ1-2	TRBV12-3/TRBV12-4	NA	once	CASGEGFYGYTF	TGTGCCAGCGGGGAGGGTTTCTATGGCTACACCTTC
TRBJ1-1	TRBV7-3	NA	many	CASSAISRATEAFF	TGTGCCAGCAGCGCGATCTCCAGGGCCACTGAAGCTTTCTTT
TRBJ1-5	TRBV28	TRBD1	many	CASSSLGRDRGPHQPQHF	TGTGCCAGCAGTTCCTTGGGGCGAGACAGGGGGCCTCATCAGCCCCAGCATTTT
TRBJ1-2	TRBV20-1	NA	many	CSARERRGNGYTF	TGCAGTGCCCGCGAGAGGCGAGGGAATGGCTACACCTTC
TRBJ2-4	TRBV20-1	TRBD2	many	CSARERGDLNIKYF	TGCAGTGCTAGAGAGCGGGGGGACCTAAACATTAAGTACTTC
TRBJ1-1	TRBV7-2	NA	many	CASSTRNTEAFF	TGTGCCAGCAGTACGAGGAACACTGAAGCTTTCTTT
TRBJ2-5	TRBV12-3/TRBV12-4	NA	few	CASLLSPSETQYF	TGTGCCAGCCTTCTTTCGCCGTCGGAGACCCAGTACTTC
TRBJ1-5	TRBV10-2	TRBD1	many	CAARRGPGQPQHF	TGCGCCGCAAGGAGGGGGCCTGGACAGCCCCAGCATTTT
TRBJ2-2	TRBV5-5	NA	many	CASSQEGTGELFF	TGTGCCAGCAGCCAGGAAGGCACCGGGGAGCTGTTTTTT
TRBJ2-7	TRBV27	NA	many	CASSFGNRGLEYF	TGTGCCAGCAGTTTTGGGAATCGGGGGCTGGAGTACTTC
TRBJ2-5	TRBV7-8	TRBD2	few	CASSSRQGASGSLTDQYF	TGTGCCAGCAGCTCCAGACAAGGAGCTAGCGGGTCTCTGACCGACCAGTACTTC
TRBJ1-1	TRBV9	NA	many	CASSVEGRGTEAFF	TGTGCCAGCAGCGTAGAAGGCCGGGGCACTGAAGCTTTCTTT
TRBJ1-2	TRBV5-1	TRBD1	many	CATRTGTYGYTF	TGCGCCACCCGGACAGGGACCTATGGCTACACCTTC
TRBJ2-7	TRBV5-6	TRBD1	NA	CASSLQGAQNEQYF	TGTGCCAGCAGCTTGCAGGGGGCGCAGAACGAGCAGTACTTC
TRBJ2-7	TRBV6-2/TRBV6-3	NA	many	CASSSNDRDISPSSYEQYF	TGTGCCAGCAGTTCGAACGACCGGGACATTTCGCCCAGCTCCTACGAGCAGTACTTC
TRBJ1-6	TRBV2	NA	NA	CASSRDTDNSPLHF	TGTGCCAGCAGCCGGGACACAGATAATTCACCCCTCCACTTT
TRBJ2-7	TRBV20-1	TRBD1	many	CSARTGGSAYEQYF	TGCAGTGCCCGGACAGGGGGGAGCGCCTACGAGCAGTACTTC